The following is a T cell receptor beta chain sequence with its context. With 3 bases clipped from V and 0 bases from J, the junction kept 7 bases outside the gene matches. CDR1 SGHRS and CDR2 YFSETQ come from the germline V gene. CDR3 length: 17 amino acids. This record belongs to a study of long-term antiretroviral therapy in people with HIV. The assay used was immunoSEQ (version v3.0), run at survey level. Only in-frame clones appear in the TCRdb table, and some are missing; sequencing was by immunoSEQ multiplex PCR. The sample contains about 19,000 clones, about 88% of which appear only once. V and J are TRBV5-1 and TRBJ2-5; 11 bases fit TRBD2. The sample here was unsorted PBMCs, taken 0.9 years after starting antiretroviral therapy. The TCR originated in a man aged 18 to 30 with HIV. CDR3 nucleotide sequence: TGCGCCAGCAGCTCCGTAGCGGGGGGGGCGTACCAAGAGACCCAGTACTTC. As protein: CASSSVAGGAYQETQYF. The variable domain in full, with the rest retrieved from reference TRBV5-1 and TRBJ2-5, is KAGVTQTPRYLIKTRGQQVTLSCSPISGHRSVSWYQQTPGQGLQFLFEYFSETQRNKGNFPGRFSGRQFSNSRSEMNVSTLELGDSALYLCASSSVAGGAYQETQYFGPGTRLLVL.